Listed below are T cell receptor beta chains from one sample, sequenced in a study of cytomegalovirus exposure and HLA in healthy donors. Using immunoSEQ multiplex PCR, the repertoire was profiled, and TCRdb retains in-frame clones only, with some absent. The repertoire has 250,000 to 400,000 clones, approximately 91% of them found once; the top ten carry approximately 0.95%. Material: PBMCs. These receptors originate from a man aged 25 to 40 in good health and CMV-seronegative. CDR3s include the opening cysteine and the closing phenylalanine or tryptophan. D genes are given only for firm matches. Rows give clone size only sometimes, using once, few, many, or a class for an expanded clone.

d_call: -
v_call: TRBV5-1
j_call: TRBJ1-2
clone_size: -
cdr3_nt: TGCGCCAGCAGCTTGGCCCGACAGGAAGAAGGCTATGGCTACACCTTC
cdr3_aa: CASSLARQEEGYGYTF

d_call: TRBD2
v_call: TRBV2
j_call: TRBJ2-3
clone_size: once
cdr3_nt: TGTGCCAGCAGTGAATCTCTAGCGGGCCGCAGAAGCACAGATACGCAGTATTTT
cdr3_aa: CASSESLAGRRSTDTQYF

d_call: -
v_call: TRBV5-1
j_call: TRBJ1-3
clone_size: once
cdr3_nt: TGCGCCAGCACTTCAGAAGCTGGAAACACCATATATTTT
cdr3_aa: CASTSEAGNTIYF

d_call: TRBD1
v_call: TRBV6-1
j_call: TRBJ2-2
clone_size: -
cdr3_nt: TGTGCCAGCAGTGAACATGGAAACAGGGGCCGTGGCACCGGGGAGCTGTTTTTT
cdr3_aa: CASSEHGNRGRGTGELFF

d_call: TRBD2
v_call: TRBV27
j_call: TRBJ2-3
clone_size: -
cdr3_nt: TGTGCCAGCAGTTCCCAGGGACTAGCGGGCACAGATACGCAGTATTTT
cdr3_aa: CASSSQGLAGTDTQYF

d_call: TRBD2
v_call: TRBV5-6
j_call: TRBJ2-6
clone_size: -
cdr3_nt: TGTGCCAGCAGGGCGTCTTCGCGGGGGGCGAGCTCTGGGGCCAACGTCCTGACTTTC
cdr3_aa: CASRASSRGASSGANVLTF

d_call: TRBD1
v_call: TRBV7-9
j_call: TRBJ1-5
clone_size: -
cdr3_nt: TGTGCCAGCAGCTTAGCGCAAGAACAGGGGTTTCGGCAGCCCCAGCATTTT
cdr3_aa: CASSLAQEQGFRQPQHF

d_call: -
v_call: TRBV6-6
j_call: TRBJ1-6
clone_size: -
cdr3_nt: TGTGCCAGCAGTAGCCGATCGGGACTTAATTCACCCCTCCACTTT
cdr3_aa: CASSSRSGLNSPLHF

d_call: -
v_call: TRBV9
j_call: TRBJ2-3
clone_size: -
cdr3_nt: TGTGCCAGCAGCGTAGCTTTCGCAGATACGCAGTATTTT
cdr3_aa: CASSVAFADTQYF

d_call: TRBD2
v_call: TRBV7-2
j_call: TRBJ2-7
clone_size: -
cdr3_nt: TGTGCCAGCAGCTTAGGGCGGGGGGTCTACGAGCAGTACTTC
cdr3_aa: CASSLGRGVYEQYF

d_call: -
v_call: TRBV2
j_call: TRBJ2-1
clone_size: -
cdr3_nt: TGTGCCAGCAGTACGTTTCCAGGACAGTTGAGCTCCTACAATGAGCAGTTCTTC
cdr3_aa: CASSTFPGQLSSYNEQFF

d_call: TRBD2
v_call: TRBV5-1
j_call: TRBJ2-1
clone_size: -
cdr3_nt: TGCGCCAGCAACTTCGCTGGCGGGGGGCTCGACAATGAGCAGTTCTTC
cdr3_aa: CASNFAGGGLDNEQFF

d_call: -
v_call: TRBV5-1
j_call: TRBJ2-3
clone_size: -
cdr3_nt: TGCGCCAGCAGCTTCCAAGATACGCAGTATTTT
cdr3_aa: CASSFQDTQYF

d_call: -
v_call: TRBV6-5
j_call: TRBJ2-3
clone_size: -
cdr3_nt: TGTGCCAGCAGCCGGACTCTTACCGCAGCAGATACGCAGTATTTT
cdr3_aa: CASSRTLTAADTQYF

d_call: -
v_call: TRBV19
j_call: TRBJ2-3
clone_size: -
cdr3_nt: TGTGCCAGTAGTATAGAGGGGGCCCGTCGGTATTTT
cdr3_aa: CASSIEGARRYF

d_call: TRBD1
v_call: TRBV25-1
j_call: TRBJ2-5
clone_size: -
cdr3_nt: TGTGCCAGCAGTGAAGGGGCCGCCGGGGACAGGGGGACCCAGTACTTC
cdr3_aa: CASSEGAAGDRGTQYF

d_call: TRBD1
v_call: TRBV10-3
j_call: TRBJ2-3
clone_size: -
cdr3_nt: TGTGCCATCAGTGGGGGACAGAGCACAGATACGCAGTATTTT
cdr3_aa: CAISGGQSTDTQYF

d_call: TRBD1
v_call: TRBV4-1
j_call: TRBJ1-2
clone_size: -
cdr3_nt: TGCGCCAGCAGCCAAGATCCAGGGGGCGGGGATGGCTACACCTTC
cdr3_aa: CASSQDPGGGDGYTF

d_call: TRBD1
v_call: TRBV20-1
j_call: TRBJ2-1
clone_size: -
cdr3_nt: TGCAGTGTGACAGGGGGGTATGAGCAGTTCTTC
cdr3_aa: CSVTGGYEQFF

d_call: -
v_call: TRBV4-1
j_call: TRBJ1-6
clone_size: -
cdr3_nt: TGCGCCAGCAGCCAAGCCCAGGGCCATAATTCACCCCTCCACTTT
cdr3_aa: CASSQAQGHNSPLHF

d_call: TRBD1
v_call: TRBV5-6
j_call: TRBJ1-2
clone_size: once
cdr3_nt: TGTGCCAGCAGGGGACAGGGGCCCTATGGCTACACCTTC
cdr3_aa: CASRGQGPYGYTF

d_call: -
v_call: TRBV11-2
j_call: TRBJ1-1
clone_size: -
cdr3_nt: TGTGCCAGCAGCTTAGATTGGGGAGGGAGGAACACTGAAGCTTTCTTT
cdr3_aa: CASSLDWGGRNTEAFF

d_call: -
v_call: TRBV18
j_call: TRBJ1-1
clone_size: few
cdr3_nt: TGTGCCAGCTCACCATCTAGGACTGAAGCTTTCTTT
cdr3_aa: CASSPSRTEAFF

d_call: TRBD1
v_call: TRBV6-1
j_call: TRBJ1-2
clone_size: once
cdr3_nt: TGTGCCAGCAGTGCCGGGACAGGGCTTAGGTCCTATGGCTACACCTTC
cdr3_aa: CASSAGTGLRSYGYTF

d_call: -
v_call: TRBV15
j_call: TRBJ1-2
clone_size: -
cdr3_nt: TGTGCCACCAGCAGATGGGGGGAAGCTAACTATGGCTACACCTTC
cdr3_aa: CATSRWGEANYGYTF

d_call: -
v_call: TRBV5-1
j_call: TRBJ2-5
clone_size: once
cdr3_nt: TGCGCCAGCAGCTTGGGAGGGACCCAGTACTTC
cdr3_aa: CASSLGGTQYF

d_call: -
v_call: TRBV30
j_call: TRBJ2-1
clone_size: -
cdr3_nt: TGTGCCGGAGGCGGACCCTACAATGAGCAGTTCTTC
cdr3_aa: CAGGGPYNEQFF

d_call: TRBD2
v_call: TRBV6-5
j_call: TRBJ2-5
clone_size: -
cdr3_nt: TGTGCCAGCAGTTATATGCGGGGGGCAGGAGAGACCCAGTACTTC
cdr3_aa: CASSYMRGAGETQYF

d_call: TRBD1
v_call: TRBV9
j_call: TRBJ2-7
clone_size: -
cdr3_nt: TGTGCCAGCAGCGTAACCCCCGGACAGGGGGTATCCGAGCAGTACTTC
cdr3_aa: CASSVTPGQGVSEQYF

d_call: TRBD2
v_call: TRBV6-5
j_call: TRBJ2-7
clone_size: -
cdr3_nt: TGTGCCAGCAGCCCCGGGGGGACGAGCTCCTACGAGCAGTACTTC
cdr3_aa: CASSPGGTSSYEQYF

d_call: TRBD1
v_call: TRBV6-4
j_call: TRBJ1-3
clone_size: -
cdr3_nt: TGTGCCAGCAGTGAGCCTAACGGACAGGTCTCTGGAAACACCATATATTTT
cdr3_aa: CASSEPNGQVSGNTIYF

d_call: TRBD2
v_call: TRBV7-9
j_call: TRBJ2-7
clone_size: -
cdr3_nt: TGTGCCAGCGCCGGGAGGCTGCTCTACGAGCAGTACTTC
cdr3_aa: CASAGRLLYEQYF

d_call: -
v_call: TRBV5-1
j_call: TRBJ2-5
clone_size: -
cdr3_nt: TGCGCCAGCAGCTTGGAGACCCCGGGGGTCGGTGAGACCCAGTACTTC
cdr3_aa: CASSLETPGVGETQYF

d_call: -
v_call: TRBV10-1
j_call: TRBJ2-7
clone_size: few
cdr3_nt: TGCGCCAGCAGTGTGAAACAGCCGGTCCCGGTCTACGAGCAGTACTTC
cdr3_aa: CASSVKQPVPVYEQYF

d_call: TRBD1
v_call: TRBV29-1
j_call: TRBJ2-7
clone_size: -
cdr3_nt: TGCAGCGTTGAAGGTGACAGGGGGTTCTCTAAGGAGCAGTACTTC
cdr3_aa: CSVEGDRGFSKEQYF

d_call: -
v_call: TRBV18
j_call: TRBJ1-1
clone_size: -
cdr3_nt: TGTGCCAGCTCCCCTGGCGGGAACACTGAAGCTTTCTTT
cdr3_aa: CASSPGGNTEAFF

d_call: TRBD2
v_call: TRBV11-3
j_call: TRBJ2-1
clone_size: -
cdr3_nt: TGTGCCAGCAGCTCTGGACTAGCGGCCTACAATGAGCAGTTCTTC
cdr3_aa: CASSSGLAAYNEQFF